This T cell receptor beta chain originates from a study of blood T cell repertoires in COVID-19. Study details: Some COVID-19 samples were acute and others convalescent; all came from the United States, Italy and Spain. T cells, B-cell-depleted T cells, or PBMCs supplied cDNA or gDNA.

TCRdb's table, derived via immunoSEQ multiplex PCR, lists solely in-frame clones and lacks some. The table lists 120,000 to 150,000 clones, approximately 80% of them singletons. The CDR3 is 15 amino acids. The germline gives CDR1 KGHSH, CDR2 LQKENI. Trimming stripped 2 bases from V and 5 bases from J, with 13 bases between. Participants had their cohort set by participant-reported clinical history. V and J are TRBV18 and TRBJ2-1; maybe TRBD2 (6 bases). The specimen sequenced was PBMCs or T cells enriched from blood (not recorded which). The receptor was isolated from a woman aged 18-35 years who had been exposed to COVID-19. As DNA, the CDR3 is TGTGCCAGCTCACCAATGCGGGGATCAGACAATGAGCAGTTCTTC. This encodes CASSPMRGSDNEQFF.